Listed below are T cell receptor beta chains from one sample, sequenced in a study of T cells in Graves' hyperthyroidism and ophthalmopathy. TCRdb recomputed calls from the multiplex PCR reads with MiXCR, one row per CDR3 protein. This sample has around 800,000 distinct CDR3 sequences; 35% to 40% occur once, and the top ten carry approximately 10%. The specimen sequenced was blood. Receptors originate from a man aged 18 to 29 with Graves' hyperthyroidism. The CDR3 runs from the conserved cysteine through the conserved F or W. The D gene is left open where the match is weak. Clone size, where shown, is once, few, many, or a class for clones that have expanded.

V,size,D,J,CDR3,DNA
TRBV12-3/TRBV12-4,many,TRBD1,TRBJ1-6,CASSPTGTANSPLHF,TGTGCCAGCAGTCCGACCGGGACAGCTAATTCACCCCTCCACTTT
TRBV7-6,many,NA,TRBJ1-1,CASTNRDTEAFF,TGTGCCAGCACGAACAGGGACACTGAAGCTTTCTTT
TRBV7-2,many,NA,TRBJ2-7,CASSLGYGSYEQYF,TGTGCCAGCAGCTTAGGATACGGCTCCTACGAGCAGTACTTC
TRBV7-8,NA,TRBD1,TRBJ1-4,CASSLGGQGATNEKLFF,TGTGCCAGCAGCTTAGGGGGACAGGGTGCAACTAATGAAAAACTGTTTTTT
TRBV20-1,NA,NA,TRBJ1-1,CSARASSNALNTEAFF,TGCAGTGCTAGAGCCAGTTCTAATGCCTTGAACACTGAAGCTTTCTTT
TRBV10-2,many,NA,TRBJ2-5,CASSGGAQETQYF,TGCGCCAGCAGTGGGGGAGCCCAAGAGACCCAGTACTTC
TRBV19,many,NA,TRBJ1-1,CASSPGHLNTEAFF,TGTGCCAGCAGCCCCGGACACTTGAACACTGAAGCTTTCTTT
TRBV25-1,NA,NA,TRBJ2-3,CASSESLRQGGTDTQYF,TGTGCCAGCAGTGAATCTCTAAGACAGGGAGGTACAGATACGCAGTATTTT
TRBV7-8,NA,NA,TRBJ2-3,CASSLERTSTDTQYF,TGTGCCAGCAGCCTGGAAAGGACTTCCACAGATACGCAGTATTTT
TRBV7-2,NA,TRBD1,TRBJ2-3,CASSQRTGQADTQYF,TGCGCCAGCAGCCAGCGCACGGGACAGGCAGATACGCAGTATTTT